Listed below are T cell receptor beta chains from one sample, sequenced in a study of cytomegalovirus exposure and HLA in healthy donors. Clones were sequenced by immunoSEQ multiplex PCR, and TCRdb holds only the in-frame ones, with some missing. The sample lists 150,000 or so clones; nearly 80% were seen once. Sequencing was performed on PBMCs. The receptors come from a man in his forties or fifties in good health and CMV-seropositive. Each CDR3 is given with its conserved first and last residue. The D gene is left open where the match is weak. The listing skips clone size in some rows; elsewhere it reads once, few, many or a size class.

cdr3_aa cdr3_nt v_call d_call clone_size j_call
CASHLRGGANYGYTF TGTGCCAGCCACTTAAGGGGGGGGGCTAACTATGGCTACACCTTC TRBV6-1 - - TRBJ1-2
CASSIGRTYGYTF TGTGCCAGTAGTATAGGCAGGACTTATGGCTACACCTTC TRBV19 - few TRBJ1-2
CASRDRGLGNQPQHF TGTGCCAGCAGGGACAGGGGATTAGGCAATCAGCCCCAGCATTTT TRBV6-5 TRBD1 - TRBJ1-5
CASSPVVAGGLDTQYF TGTGCCAGCAGCCCTGTAGTAGCGGGGGGTCTGGATACGCAGTATTTT TRBV7-9 TRBD2 - TRBJ2-3
CASSWTGAPNTEAFF TGTGCCAGCAGTTGGACAGGGGCCCCCAACACTGAAGCTTTCTTT TRBV27 TRBD1 few TRBJ1-1
CASSPPIGSWETQYF TGTGCCAGCAGTCCGCCTATTGGGAGCTGGGAGACCCAGTACTTC TRBV28 - - TRBJ2-5
CASSYSSGTGVSGANVLTF TGTGCCAGCAGCTACTCTTCCGGGACAGGGGTCTCTGGGGCCAACGTCCTGACTTTC TRBV7-9 TRBD1 - TRBJ2-6
CASSPLSGNTIYF TGTGCCAGCAGCCCCCTCTCTGGAAACACCATATATTTT TRBV2 - - TRBJ1-3
CASSPRENNQPQHF TGTGCCAGCAGCCCCCGGGAGAACAATCAGCCCCAGCATTTT TRBV5-6 - - TRBJ1-5
CATSHPNSFLDF TGTGCCACCAGTCACCCCAACTCTTTTTTGGATTTT TRBV15 - - TRBJ2-3
CATSSSRGQNTEAFF TGTGCCACCAGCAGTTCTAGGGGCCAAAACACTGAAGCTTTCTTT TRBV15 - - TRBJ1-1
CASSLPDRYTDTQYF TGTGCCAGCAGCTTACCGGACAGATACACAGATACGCAGTATTTT TRBV5-6 - - TRBJ2-3
CASSPRTGSDGYTF TGTGCCAGCTCACCCAGGACAGGGTCGGATGGCTACACCTTC TRBV18 TRBD1 once TRBJ1-2
CASSLEYGTGIKAFF TGTGCCAGCAGCTTAGAGTACGGGACAGGGATCAAAGCTTTCTTT TRBV11-2 TRBD1 - TRBJ1-1
CASSPPVTSTDTQYF TGCGCCAGCAGCCCCCCCGTGACTAGCACAGATACGCAGTATTTT TRBV5-1 - - TRBJ2-3
CASIIGQANTGELFF TGTGCCAGCATCATTGGACAGGCGAACACCGGGGAGCTGTTTTTT TRBV7-8 TRBD1 - TRBJ2-2
CASSPGRANYGYTF TGTGCCAGCAGCCCCGGGAGGGCGAACTATGGCTACACCTTC TRBV2 - - TRBJ1-2
CSVFLSLYGYTF TGCAGCGTTTTCCTCAGTCTCTATGGCTACACCTTC TRBV29-1 - - TRBJ1-2
CASSLRSTGELFF TGTGCCAGCAGCTTGAGAAGCACCGGGGAGCTGTTTTTT TRBV7-8 - - TRBJ2-2
CASSRGETQYF TGTGCCAGCAGCCGGGGAGAGACCCAGTACTTC TRBV2 - - TRBJ2-5
CASRAQYNEKLFF TGTGCCAGCAGGGCACAGTATAATGAAAAACTGTTTTTT TRBV6-1 - - TRBJ1-4
CASSLGGPGSTYEQYF TGTGCCAGCAGCTTGGGGGGACCGGGATCAACCTACGAGCAGTACTTC TRBV7-2 - - TRBJ2-7
CATSTSGGAWYEQYF TGTGCCACTTCGACTAGCGGGGGGGCTTGGTACGAGCAGTACTTC TRBV6-1 TRBD2 - TRBJ2-7
CASSQPTPYTEAFF TGCGCCAGCAGCCAGCCGACACCTTACACTGAAGCTTTCTTT TRBV4-1 - many TRBJ1-1
CASSVGERRGRREKLFF TGTGCCAGCAGCGTAGGGGAGCGGCGCGGAAGACGAGAAAAACTGTTTTTT TRBV9 - - TRBJ1-4
CASSQLRQISQETQYF TGCGCCAGCAGCCAATTACGACAAATCTCTCAAGAGACCCAGTACTTC TRBV4-1 - once TRBJ2-5
CASSYAGTGGQDGYTF TGTGCCAGCAGTTACGCCGGGACAGGGGGTCAGGATGGCTACACCTTC TRBV6-5 TRBD1 - TRBJ1-2
CASSVGQGPNYEQYF TGTGCCAGCAGCGTGGGACAGGGGCCGAACTACGAGCAGTACTTC TRBV9 TRBD1 - TRBJ2-7
CASSVTLRALESANYGYTF TGTGCCAGCAGCGTCACCTTGCGGGCCCTAGAATCGGCTAACTATGGCTACACCTTC TRBV5-5 - - TRBJ1-2
CAWSGGRYEKLFF TGTGCCTGGAGTGGAGGGCGTTATGAAAAACTGTTTTTT TRBV30 - - TRBJ1-4
CASSPRGTGNNEQFF TGTGCCAGTAGTCCGAGGGGGACAGGGAACAATGAGCAGTTCTTC TRBV19 TRBD1 - TRBJ2-1
CASSLAGTGNSYEQYF TGTGCCAGCAGCTTAGCCGGGACAGGGAACTCCTACGAGCAGTACTTC TRBV7-2 TRBD1 - TRBJ2-7
CASSTLGRGSTEAFF TGTGCCAGCAGCACCCTCGGCAGGGGGAGCACTGAAGCTTTCTTT TRBV5-6 TRBD1 few TRBJ1-1
CASSLRGLAGVHEQYF TGTGCCAGCAGCTTGAGAGGACTAGCGGGGGTCCACGAGCAGTACTTC TRBV7-2 TRBD2 few TRBJ2-7
CASSVQGFNSPLHF TGTGCCAGCAGTGTACAGGGTTTCAATTCACCCCTCCACTTT TRBV27 - once TRBJ1-6
CASRTQGWTEAFF TGCGCCAGCAGGACTCAGGGGTGGACTGAAGCTTTCTTT TRBV5-1 - - TRBJ1-1